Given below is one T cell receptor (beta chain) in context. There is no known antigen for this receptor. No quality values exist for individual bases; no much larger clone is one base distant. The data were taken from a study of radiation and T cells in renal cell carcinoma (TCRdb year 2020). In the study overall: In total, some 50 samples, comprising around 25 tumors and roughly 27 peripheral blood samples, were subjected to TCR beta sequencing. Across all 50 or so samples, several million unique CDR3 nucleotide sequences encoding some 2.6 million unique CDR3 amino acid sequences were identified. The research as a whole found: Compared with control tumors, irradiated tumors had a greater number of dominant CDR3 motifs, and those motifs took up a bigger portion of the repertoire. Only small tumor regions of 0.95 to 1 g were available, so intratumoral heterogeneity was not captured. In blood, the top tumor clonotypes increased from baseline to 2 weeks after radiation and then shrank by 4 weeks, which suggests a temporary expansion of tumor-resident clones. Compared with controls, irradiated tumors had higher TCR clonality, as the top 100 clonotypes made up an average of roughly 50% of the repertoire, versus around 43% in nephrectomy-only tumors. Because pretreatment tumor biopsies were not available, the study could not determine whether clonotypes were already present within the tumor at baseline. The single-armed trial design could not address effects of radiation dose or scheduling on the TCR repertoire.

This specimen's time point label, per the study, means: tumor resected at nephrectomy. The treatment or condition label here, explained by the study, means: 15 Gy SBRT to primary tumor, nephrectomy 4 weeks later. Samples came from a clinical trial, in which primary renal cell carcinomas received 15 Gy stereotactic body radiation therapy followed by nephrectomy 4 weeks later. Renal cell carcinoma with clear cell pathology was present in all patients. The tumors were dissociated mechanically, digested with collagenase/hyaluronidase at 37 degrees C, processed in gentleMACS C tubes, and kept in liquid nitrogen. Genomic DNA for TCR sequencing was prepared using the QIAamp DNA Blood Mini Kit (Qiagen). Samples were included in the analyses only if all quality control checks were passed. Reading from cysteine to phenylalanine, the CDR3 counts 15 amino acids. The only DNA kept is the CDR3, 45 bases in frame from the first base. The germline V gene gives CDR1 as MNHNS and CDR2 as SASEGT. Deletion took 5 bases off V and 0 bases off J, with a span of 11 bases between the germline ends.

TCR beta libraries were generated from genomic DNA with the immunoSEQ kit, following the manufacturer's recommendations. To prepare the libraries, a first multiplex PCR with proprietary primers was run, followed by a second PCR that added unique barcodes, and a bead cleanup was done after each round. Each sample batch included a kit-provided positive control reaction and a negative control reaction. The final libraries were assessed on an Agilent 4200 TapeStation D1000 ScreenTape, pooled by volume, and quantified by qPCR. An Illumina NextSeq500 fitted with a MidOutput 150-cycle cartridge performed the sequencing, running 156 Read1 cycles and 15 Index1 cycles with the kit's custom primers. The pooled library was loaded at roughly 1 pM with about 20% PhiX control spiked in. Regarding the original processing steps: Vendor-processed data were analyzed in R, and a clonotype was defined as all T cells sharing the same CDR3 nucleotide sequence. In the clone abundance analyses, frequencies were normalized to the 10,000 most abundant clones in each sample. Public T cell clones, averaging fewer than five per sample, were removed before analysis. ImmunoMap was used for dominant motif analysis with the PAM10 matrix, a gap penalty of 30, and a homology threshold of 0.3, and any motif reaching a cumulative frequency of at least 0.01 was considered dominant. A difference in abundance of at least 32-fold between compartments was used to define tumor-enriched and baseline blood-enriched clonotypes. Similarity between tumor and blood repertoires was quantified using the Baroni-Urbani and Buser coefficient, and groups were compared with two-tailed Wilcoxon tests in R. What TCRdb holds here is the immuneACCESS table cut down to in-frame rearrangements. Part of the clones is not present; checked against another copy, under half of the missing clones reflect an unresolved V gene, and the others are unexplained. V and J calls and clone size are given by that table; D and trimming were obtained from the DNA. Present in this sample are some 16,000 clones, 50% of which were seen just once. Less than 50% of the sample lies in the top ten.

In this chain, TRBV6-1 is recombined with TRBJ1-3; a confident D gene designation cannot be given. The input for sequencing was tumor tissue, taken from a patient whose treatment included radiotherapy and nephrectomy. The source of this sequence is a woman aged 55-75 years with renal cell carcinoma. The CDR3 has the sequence CASSPELYSGNTIYF. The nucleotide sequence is TGTGCCAGCAGTCCTGAACTGTACTCTGGAAACACCATATATTTT.